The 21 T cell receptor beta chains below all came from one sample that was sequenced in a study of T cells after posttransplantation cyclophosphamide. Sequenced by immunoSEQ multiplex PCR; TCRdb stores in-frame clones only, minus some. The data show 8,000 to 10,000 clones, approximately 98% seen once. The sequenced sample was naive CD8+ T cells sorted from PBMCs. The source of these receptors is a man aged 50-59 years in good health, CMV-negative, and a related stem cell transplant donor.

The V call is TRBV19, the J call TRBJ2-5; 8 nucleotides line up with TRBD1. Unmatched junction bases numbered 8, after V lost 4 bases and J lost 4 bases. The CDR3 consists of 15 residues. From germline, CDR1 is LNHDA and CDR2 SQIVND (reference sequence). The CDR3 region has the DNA TGTGCCAGTAGTACCCCGAGACAGGGGACAGAGACCCAGTACTTC. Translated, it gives CASSTPRQGTETQYF.

The CDR3 region is CASSTLGQPQHF. In DNA form, the CDR3 reads TGTGCCAGCAGTACCCTAGGTCAGCCCCAGCATTTT. The chain recombines TRBV6-5 with TRBJ1-5; D unresolved. This CDR3 is 12 amino acids long. The ends were cut back, 5 bases at V and 6 bases at J, with 8 bases in the middle. Germline loops: CDR1 MNHEY, CDR2 SVGAGI.

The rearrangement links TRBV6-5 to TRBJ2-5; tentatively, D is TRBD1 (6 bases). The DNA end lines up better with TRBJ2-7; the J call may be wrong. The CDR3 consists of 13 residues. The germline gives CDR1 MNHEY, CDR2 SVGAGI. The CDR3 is CASSYSQGLEQYF. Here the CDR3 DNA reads TGTGCCAGCAGTTACTCGCAGGGGCTCGAGCAGTACTTC.

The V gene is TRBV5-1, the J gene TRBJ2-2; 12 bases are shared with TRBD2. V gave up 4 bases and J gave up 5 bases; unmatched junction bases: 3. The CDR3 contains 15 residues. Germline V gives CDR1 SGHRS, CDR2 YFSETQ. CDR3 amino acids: CASSQTSGGTGELFF. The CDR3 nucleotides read TGCGCCAGCAGCCAAACTAGCGGGGGGACCGGGGAGCTGTTTTTT.

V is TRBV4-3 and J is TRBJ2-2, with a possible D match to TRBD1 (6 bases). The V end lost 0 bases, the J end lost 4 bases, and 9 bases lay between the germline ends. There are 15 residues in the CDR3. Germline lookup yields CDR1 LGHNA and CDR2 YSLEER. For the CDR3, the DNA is TGCGCCAGCAGCCAAGAGGAGACAGGCACCGGGGAGCTGTTTTTT. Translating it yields CASSQEETGTGELFF.

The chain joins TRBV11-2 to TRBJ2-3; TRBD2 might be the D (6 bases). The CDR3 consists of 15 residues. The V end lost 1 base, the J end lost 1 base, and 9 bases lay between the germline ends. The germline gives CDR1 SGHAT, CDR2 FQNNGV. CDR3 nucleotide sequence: TGTGCCAGCAGCTTAGTAGGCGGGGGCACAGATACGCAGTATTTT. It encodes CASSLVGGGTDTQYF.

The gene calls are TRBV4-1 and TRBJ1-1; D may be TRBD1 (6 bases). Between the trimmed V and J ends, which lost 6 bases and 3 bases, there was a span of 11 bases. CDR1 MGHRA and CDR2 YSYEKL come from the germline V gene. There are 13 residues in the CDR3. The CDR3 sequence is CASRQGLDTEAFF. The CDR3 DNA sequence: TGCGCCAGCAGGCAGGGGCTGGACACTGAAGCTTTCTTT.

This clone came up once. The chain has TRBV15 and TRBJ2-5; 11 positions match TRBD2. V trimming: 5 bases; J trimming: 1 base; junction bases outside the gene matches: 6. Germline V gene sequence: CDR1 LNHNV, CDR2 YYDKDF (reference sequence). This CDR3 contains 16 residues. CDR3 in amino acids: CATSPTSGGLQETQYF. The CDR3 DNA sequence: TGTGCCACCAGCCCTACTAGCGGGGGACTCCAAGAGACCCAGTACTTC.

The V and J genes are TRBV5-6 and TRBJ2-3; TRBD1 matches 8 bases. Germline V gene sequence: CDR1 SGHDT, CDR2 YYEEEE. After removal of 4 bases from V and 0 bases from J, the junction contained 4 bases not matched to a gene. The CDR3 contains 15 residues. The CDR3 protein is CASSLTGGSTDTQYF. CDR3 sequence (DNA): TGTGCCAGCAGCCTTACAGGGGGAAGCACAGATACGCAGTATTTT.

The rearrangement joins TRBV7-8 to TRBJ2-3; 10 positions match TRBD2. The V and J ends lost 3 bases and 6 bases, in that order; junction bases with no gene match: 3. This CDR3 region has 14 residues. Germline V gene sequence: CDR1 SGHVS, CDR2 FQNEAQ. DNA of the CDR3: TGTGCCAGCAGCTTCACTAGCGGGACGGATACGCAGTATTTT. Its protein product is CASSFTSGTDTQYF.

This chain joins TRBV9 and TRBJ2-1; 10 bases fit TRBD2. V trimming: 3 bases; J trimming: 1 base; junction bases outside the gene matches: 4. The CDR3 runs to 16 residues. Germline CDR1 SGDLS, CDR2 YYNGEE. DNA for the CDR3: TGTGCCAGCAGCGCCGAAGCGGGAGGGTCCTACAATGAGCAGTTCTTC. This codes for CASSAEAGGSYNEQFF. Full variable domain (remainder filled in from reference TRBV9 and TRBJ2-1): DSGVTQTPKHLITATGQRVTLRCSPRSGDLSVYWYQQSLDQGLQFLIQYYNGEERAKGNILERFSAQQFPDLHSELNLSSLELGDSALYFCASSAEAGGSYNEQFFGPGTRLTVL.

CDR3 residues: CASSAGEGASNQPQHF. The CDR3 bases are TGTGCCAGCAGCGCCGGAGAGGGGGCTAGCAATCAGCCCCAGCATTTT. This chain uses TRBV9 with TRBJ1-5; 7 nucleotides match TRBD1. V dropped 3 bases and J dropped 0; count of bases not matched to a gene: 6. CDR3 size: 16 residues. Germline V gives CDR1 SGDLS, CDR2 YYNGEE.

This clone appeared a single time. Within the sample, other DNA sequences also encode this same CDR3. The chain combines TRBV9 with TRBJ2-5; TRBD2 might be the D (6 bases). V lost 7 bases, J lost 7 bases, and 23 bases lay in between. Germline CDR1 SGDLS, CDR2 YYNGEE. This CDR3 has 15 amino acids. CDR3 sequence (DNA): TGTGCCAGCTCCCCCGCCGGGACTCCCCGCGGGACCCAGTACTTC. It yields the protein CASSPAGTPRGTQYF.

This CDR3 is CASSIVQGFGSYNEQFF. The CDR3 DNA is TGTGCCAGCTCAATTGTACAGGGGTTCGGTTCCTACAATGAGCAGTTCTTC. The genes are TRBV18 and TRBJ2-1; TRBD1 matches at 7 bases. The V gene's germline CDR1 is KGHSH and CDR2 LQKENI. The CDR3 covers 17 residues. V dropped 5 bases and J dropped 1; count of bases not matched to a gene: 11.

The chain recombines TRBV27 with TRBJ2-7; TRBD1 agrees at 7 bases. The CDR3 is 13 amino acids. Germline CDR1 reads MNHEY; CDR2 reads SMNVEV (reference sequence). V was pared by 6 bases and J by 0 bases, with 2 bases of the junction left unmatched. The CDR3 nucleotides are TGTGCCAGCAGACGGACAGGCTCCTACGAGCAGTACTTC. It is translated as CASRRTGSYEQYF.

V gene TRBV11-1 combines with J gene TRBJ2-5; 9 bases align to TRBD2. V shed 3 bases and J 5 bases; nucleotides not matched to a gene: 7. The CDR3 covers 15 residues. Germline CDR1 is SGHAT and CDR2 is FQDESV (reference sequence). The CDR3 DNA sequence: TGTGCCAGCAGCTTCCCTGCGGGGGGGCCTGAGACCCAGTACTTC. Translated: CASSFPAGGPETQYF. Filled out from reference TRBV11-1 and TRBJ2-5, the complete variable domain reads EAEVAQSPRYKITEKSQAVAFWCDPISGHATLYWYRQILGQGPELLVQFQDESVVDDSQLPKDRFSAERLKGVDSTLKIQPAELGDSAMYLCASSFPAGGPETQYFGPGTRLLVL.

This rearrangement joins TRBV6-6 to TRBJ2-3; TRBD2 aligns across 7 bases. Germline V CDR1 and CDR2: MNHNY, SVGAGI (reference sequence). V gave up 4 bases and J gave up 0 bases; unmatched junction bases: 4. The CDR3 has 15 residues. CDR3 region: CASSWASGSTDTQYF. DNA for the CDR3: TGTGCCAGCAGTTGGGCTAGCGGCAGCACAGATACGCAGTATTTT.

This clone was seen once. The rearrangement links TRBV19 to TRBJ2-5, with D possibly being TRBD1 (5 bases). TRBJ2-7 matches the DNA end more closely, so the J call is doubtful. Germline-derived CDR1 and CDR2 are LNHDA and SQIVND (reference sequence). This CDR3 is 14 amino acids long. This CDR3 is CASSYGQGPYEQYF. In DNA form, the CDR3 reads TGTGCCAGTAGCTACGGGCAGGGCCCCTACGAGCAGTACTTC.

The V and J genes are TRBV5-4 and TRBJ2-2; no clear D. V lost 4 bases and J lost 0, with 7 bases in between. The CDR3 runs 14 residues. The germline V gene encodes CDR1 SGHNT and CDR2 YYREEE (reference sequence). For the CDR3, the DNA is TGTGCCAGCAGCACAGCCTCGAACACCGGGGAGCTGTTTTTT. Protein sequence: CASSTASNTGELFF.

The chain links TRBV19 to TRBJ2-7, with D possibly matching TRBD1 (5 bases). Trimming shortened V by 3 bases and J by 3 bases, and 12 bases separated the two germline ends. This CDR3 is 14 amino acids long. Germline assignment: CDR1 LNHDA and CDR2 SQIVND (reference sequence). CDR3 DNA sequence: TGTGCCAGTAGTATCGGGCAGGGTGGCTACGAGCAGTACTTC. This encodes CASSIGQGGYEQYF.

The CDR3 loop reads CASSWTGSGADQETQYF. DNA of the CDR3: TGCGCCAGCAGCTGGACAGGGTCGGGAGCCGACCAAGAGACCCAGTACTTC. The gene calls are TRBV4-1 and TRBJ2-5; 8 bases fit TRBD1. Trimming at V came to 5 bases and at J to 0 bases, leaving 11 bases not matched to a gene. The germline V gene encodes CDR1 MGHRA and CDR2 YSYEKL. The CDR3 has 17 residues.